Presented here are 32 T cell receptor beta chains from one specimen sequenced in a study of T cell changes during pregnancy in multiple sclerosis. TCRdb keeps only in-frame clones here, not all; method: immunoSEQ multiplex PCR. The sample lists 70,000 or so clones, around 90% seen once, with about 0.31% in the top ten. The starting material was CD4+ T cells from peripheral blood mononuclear cells, obtained after pregnancy. Receptor source: a female donor with multiple sclerosis, enrolled in a pregnancy study.

This clone was picked up a small number of times. The chain combines TRBV5-6 with TRBJ1-2; the D gene is possibly TRBD1 (6 bases). CDR1 is SGHDT and CDR2 is YYEEEE in the germline V gene. Deletions cut 3 bases from V and 4 bases from J, with 16 bases between. CDR3 length: 15 residues. The CDR3 nucleotides are TGTGCCAGCAGCTCGCGGACAAGGGGGAGCTATGGCTACACCTTC. Amino acid sequence: CASSSRTRGSYGYTF.

The chain combines TRBV14 with TRBJ2-3; the match to TRBD2 covers 7 bases. V trimming: 6 bases; J trimming: 0 bases; junction bases outside the gene matches: 9. Per germline, CDR1 SGHDN and CDR2 FVKESK. The CDR3 spans 16 residues. The CDR3 DNA sequence: TGTGCCAGCAGTCTTCTAGGGAGGGCCAGCACAGATACGCAGTATTTT. This codes for CASSLLGRASTDTQYF.

The chain has TRBV2 and TRBJ1-4, with D possibly being TRBD1 (6 bases). Trimming removed 3 bases from V and 8 bases from J, with 16 bases in between. The CDR3 length is 15 residues. The germline V gene encodes CDR1 SNHLY and CDR2 FYNNEI. The CDR3 DNA reads TGTGCCAGCAGTGAGCTAGGGTCAGGGGCCGAAAAACTGTTTTTT. Its protein product is CASSELGSGAEKLFF.

The chain joins TRBV9 to TRBJ2-7, with TRBD2 matching 10 bases. V trimming: 1 base; J trimming: 2 bases; junction bases outside the gene matches: 6. The germline V gene encodes CDR1 SGDLS and CDR2 YYNGEE. The CDR3 length is 16 residues. The CDR3 loop is CASSVKGLAGAYEQYF. In DNA form, the CDR3 reads TGTGCCAGCAGCGTAAAGGGGCTAGCGGGAGCCTACGAGCAGTACTTC.

This chain's CDR3 is CSVEDGSRYEQYF. For the CDR3, the DNA is TGCAGCGTTGAAGATGGATCGAGGTACGAGCAGTACTTC. This sequence joins TRBV29-1 and TRBJ2-7; D remains ambiguous. Germline CDR1 SQVTM, CDR2 ANQGSEA. With 0 bases removed from V and 4 bases from J, the gap between germline ends came to 10 bases. The length of the CDR3 is 13 residues.

The chain is built from TRBV7-2 and TRBJ1-3; D remains ambiguous. CDR1 is SGHTA, CDR2 FQGNSA, per germline. The CDR3 spans 12 residues. V lost 5 bases and J lost 1, with 3 bases in between. The CDR3 DNA sequence: TGTGCCAGCAGCCCATCTGGAAACACCATATATTTT. Its translation: CASSPSGNTIYF.

The chain combines TRBV15 with TRBJ1-5; 8 bases line up with TRBD1. The CDR3 runs 13 residues. In germline, CDR1 is LNHNV, CDR2 YYDKDF (reference sequence). The ends lost 0 bases at V and 15 bases at J; junction bases unmatched: 7. DNA for the CDR3: TGTGCCACCAGCAGAGAAACAGGGGGAGTAGGGCATTTT. Translation gives CATSRETGGVGHF.

The V and J genes are TRBV18 and TRBJ2-1; a possible D gene is TRBD1 (5 bases). Deletions cut 2 bases from V and 7 bases from J, with 12 bases between. The CDR3 spans 14 residues. Germline V gene lookup returns CDR1 KGHSH and CDR2 LQKENI. CDR3 in DNA: TGTGCCAGCTCACCAAGACAGTCTTGGAATGAGCAGTTCTTC. It is translated as CASSPRQSWNEQFF.

This chain joins TRBV4-1 and TRBJ2-7; no reliable D call. The germline V gene encodes CDR1 MGHRA and CDR2 YSYEKL. V lost 0 bases and J lost 3, with 12 bases in between. The CDR3 runs 15 residues. CDR3 amino acids: CASSQDPQILYEQYF. As DNA, the CDR3 is TGCGCCAGCAGCCAAGATCCACAGATTCTCTACGAGCAGTACTTC.

The DNA of the CDR3 is TGTGCCAGCAGCTTGAGACTAGCGGGGGGAAATGAGCAGTTCTTC. It encodes CASSLRLAGGNEQFF. The chain couples TRBV7-9 to TRBJ2-1, with 13 bases identical to TRBD2. The CDR3 length is 15 residues. CDR1 SEHNR and CDR2 FQNEAQ come from the germline V gene (reference sequence). Trimming took 3 bases from V and 7 from J; bases not matched to a gene: 3.

V is TRBV5-6 and J is TRBJ1-1; TRBD1 matches at 8 bases. CDR1 SGHDT and CDR2 YYEEEE come from the germline V gene. V lost 4 bases to trimming and J lost 3 bases; unmatched junction nucleotides: 17. CDR3 size: 18 residues. The CDR3 reads CASSKLGVQGATDTEAFF. The CDR3 DNA reads TGTGCCAGCAGCAAACTTGGTGTCCAGGGGGCTACTGACACTGAAGCTTTCTTT.

V usage is TRBV9 and J usage is TRBJ2-7, with D perhaps matching TRBD2 (6 bases). Germline V gene sequence: CDR1 SGDLS, CDR2 YYNGEE. CDR3 length equals 16 residues. V lost 0 bases and J lost 1, with 14 bases in between. The CDR3 spells CASSVGGKGGSYEQYF. CDR3 DNA: TGTGCCAGCAGCGTAGGCGGCAAAGGAGGGTCCTACGAGCAGTACTTC.

Only a few counts were recorded for this clone. The chain carries TRBV28 and TRBJ1-5, with no clear D. CDR3 length: 14 amino acids. V was pared by 5 bases and J by 2 bases, with 10 bases between. From germline, CDR1 is MDHEN and CDR2 SYDVKM. This CDR3 reads CASSAVSRNQPQHF. In DNA, the CDR3 is TGTGCCAGCAGTGCCGTAAGCCGCAATCAGCCCCAGCATTTT.

V gene TRBV27 combines with J gene TRBJ2-5; TRBD2 aligns across 12 bases. V shed 6 bases and J 2 bases; nucleotides not matched to a gene: 4. The V gene's germline CDR1 is MNHEY and CDR2 SMNVEV (reference sequence). The CDR3 has 15 amino acids. CDR3 in amino acids: CASRILAGGQETQYF. CDR3 bases: TGTGCCAGCAGGATACTAGCGGGGGGACAAGAGACCCAGTACTTC.

The gene calls are TRBV2 and TRBJ1-2; a weak D match, TRBD1 (6 bases). Trimming stripped 5 bases from V and 1 base from J, with 14 bases between. CDR1 and CDR2 from the germline V gene are SNHLY and FYNNEI. The CDR3 length is 15 residues. The CDR3: CASSPDRSYNYGYTF. The CDR3 DNA reads TGTGCCAGCAGTCCAGACAGGAGCTATAACTATGGCTACACCTTC.

The sample holds one count of this clone. The rearrangement links TRBV4-1 to TRBJ1-3; weak D call: TRBD1 (6 bases). Germline V gene sequence: CDR1 MGHRA, CDR2 YSYEKL. The V end lost 1 base, the J end lost 2 bases, and 21 bases lay between the germline ends. CDR3 length: 19 amino acids. The CDR3 DNA reads TGCGCCAGCAGCCAAGGTCGGGACACCCAAGCCGAGGCTGGAAACACCATATATTTT. Translated, it gives CASSQGRDTQAEAGNTIYF.

The chain employs TRBV2 and TRBJ1-3, with D possibly TRBD1 on 6 matching bases. V lost 3 bases and J 3 bases, leaving 9 bases between the germline ends. The CDR3 is 14 amino acids. The germline CDR1 and CDR2 sequences are SNHLY and FYNNEI. The CDR3, as DNA: TGTGCCAGCAGTGACCAGGGGCGTGGAAACACCATATATTTT. Translating it yields CASSDQGRGNTIYF.

The chain is built from TRBV11-2 and TRBJ1-3, with D unresolved. CDR1 and CDR2 from the germline V gene are SGHAT and FQNNGV. CDR3 length: 16 amino acids. V lost 5 bases, J lost 2 bases, and 16 bases lay in between. The CDR3: CASSNVLRAAGNTIYF. CDR3 coding DNA: TGTGCCAGCAGCAACGTGTTGCGGGCGGCTGGAAACACCATATATTTT.

The sample holds one count of this clone. CDR3 nucleotides: TGTGCCAGCAGTGAAGGGGCCCCCAGGTGGGAGCAGTACTTC. Amino acid sequence: CASSEGAPRWEQYF. This chain connects TRBV6-1 to TRBJ2-7; no firm D call. V dropped 1 base and J dropped 7 bases, with 14 bases sitting between them. The CDR3 has 14 amino acids. Germline CDR1 MNHNS, CDR2 SASEGT.

The rearrangement joins TRBV7-9 to TRBJ1-6; TRBD1 is a possible D gene (5 bases). V dropped 3 bases and J dropped 3 bases, with 9 bases sitting between them. The CDR3 spans 15 residues. The germline gives CDR1 SEHNR, CDR2 FQNEAQ (reference sequence). CDR3: CASSLPGGYNSPLHF. CDR3 nucleotide sequence: TGTGCCAGCAGCTTGCCGGGGGGCTATAATTCACCCCTCCACTTT.

The chain joins TRBV2 to TRBJ1-6; 10 bases agree with TRBD1. The CDR3 is 15 residues long. Germline lookup yields CDR1 SNHLY and CDR2 FYNNEI. V shed 7 bases, J shed 10 bases, and the junction held 10 bases outside the gene matches. The CDR3 loop is CASIRDRGIDSPLHF. CDR3 sequence (DNA): TGTGCCAGCATTCGGGACAGGGGAATTGACTCACCCCTCCACTTT.

V and J are TRBV5-1 and TRBJ1-6, with 8 bases that match TRBD1. Germline CDR1 is SGHRS and CDR2 is YFSETQ. The trim removed 1 base at V and 10 bases at J, leaving 10 bases unmatched. This CDR3 is 16 amino acids long. This CDR3 reads CASSLSPGQGGSPLHF. CDR3 in DNA: TGCGCCAGCAGCTTGAGTCCCGGACAGGGAGGGTCACCCCTCCACTTT.

The CDR3 coding sequence is TGTGCCAGCACCCCCGCGGGGAGAGCCCACACTGAAGCTTTCTTT. It codes for CASTPAGRAHTEAFF. V and J are TRBV6-5 and TRBJ1-1; unclear D gene. V lost 7 bases and J 3 bases, leaving 18 bases between the germline ends. CDR3 length: 15 amino acids. Germline CDR1 is MNHEY and CDR2 is SVGAGI.

The chain recombines TRBV4-1 with TRBJ2-7, with 8 bases identical to TRBD2. The germline CDR1 and CDR2 sequences are MGHRA and YSYEKL. V was pared by 1 base and J by 5 bases, with 4 bases of the junction left unmatched. The CDR3 extends over 14 amino acids. This CDR3 is CASSQGPGGNEQYF. CDR3 bases: TGCGCCAGCAGCCAAGGGCCGGGGGGGAACGAGCAGTACTTC.

The chain couples TRBV6-1 to TRBJ2-3, with 10 nucleotides matching TRBD2. This CDR3 contains 16 residues. V was pared by 3 bases and J by 2 bases, with 5 bases of the junction left unmatched. CDR1 and CDR2 from the germline V gene are MNHNS and SASEGT. CDR3 region: CASSELAGDATDTQYF. CDR3 DNA sequence: TGTGCCAGCAGTGAGCTAGCGGGGGACGCCACAGATACGCAGTATTTT.

The genes are TRBV7-2 and TRBJ2-3, with D possibly matching TRBD2 (6 bases). Germline V gene sequence: CDR1 SGHTA, CDR2 FQGNSA. CDR3 length equals 17 residues. V lost 0 bases to trimming and J lost 4 bases, with 17 bases between them. In DNA form, the CDR3 reads TGTGCCAGCAGCTTAGCGCTCTTGCGGGATTACGCAGATACGCAGTATTTT. Translation: CASSLALLRDYADTQYF.

This sequence joins TRBV25-1 and TRBJ1-2, with a weak D call TRBD1 (6 bases). V lost 3 bases, J lost 7 bases, and 12 bases lay in between. The CDR3 is made up of 13 amino acids. Germline V gene sequence: CDR1 MGHDK, CDR2 SYGVNS. As DNA, the CDR3 is TGTGCCAGCAGTGATGGACAGCACGGTGGCTACACCTTC. It translates to CASSDGQHGGYTF.

The chain couples TRBV5-1 to TRBJ2-3; a weak D match, TRBD2 (6 bases). The CDR3 spans 15 residues. Trimming left V 0 bases short and J 0 bases short, with 8 bases between. Per germline, CDR1 SGHRS and CDR2 YFSETQ. CDR3 nucleotide sequence: TGCGCCAGCAGCTTGGGGGGACTCAGCACAGATACGCAGTATTTT. Amino acid sequence: CASSLGGLSTDTQYF. Using reference TRBV5-1 and TRBJ2-3 for the parts outside the CDR3, the full variable domain is KAGVTQTPRYLIKTRGQQVTLSCSPISGHRSVSWYQQTPGQGLQFLFEYFSETQRNKGNFPGRFSGRQFSNSRSEMNVSTLELGDSALYLCASSLGGLSTDTQYFGPGTRLTVL.

The DNA for the CDR3 is TGTGCCAGCAGTTTAGGACGACTAGCGGCACCCTCCTACAATGAGCAGTTCTTC. Its translation is CASSLGRLAAPSYNEQFF. The chain uses TRBV28 and TRBJ2-1; 9 positions agree with TRBD2. Germline V lookup: CDR1 MDHEN, CDR2 SYDVKM. The CDR3 extends over 18 amino acids. Unmatched junction bases numbered 8, after V lost 2 bases and J lost 0 bases.

This chain's CDR3 is CASSLTNEQYF. In DNA form, the CDR3 reads TGTGCCAGCAGCCTCACAAACGAGCAGTACTTC. The chain is built from TRBV7-9 and TRBJ2-7, with D hard to call. V was shortened by 5 bases and J by 5 bases, with 7 bases between the two germline ends. Germline V gene data show CDR1 as SEHNR and CDR2 as FQNEAQ (reference sequence). The CDR3 spans 11 residues.

This clone was seen a single time. CDR3 bases: TGTGCCAGCAGCGTAGGAGGCGTCCGAGCGGGGGGAGATACGCAGTATTTT. Translating it yields CASSVGGVRAGGDTQYF. This sequence joins TRBV9 and TRBJ2-3; 9 bases are a match to TRBD2. V gave up 0 bases and J gave up 5 bases; unmatched junction bases: 10. The CDR3 runs 17 residues. Germline CDR1 is SGDLS and CDR2 is YYNGEE.

The chain's CDR3 is CASRGPLSNQPQHF. In nucleotides, the CDR3 is TGTGCCAGCAGGGGGCCCCTTAGCAATCAGCCCCAGCATTTT. The V gene is TRBV6-6, the J gene TRBJ1-5, with a weak D call TRBD1 (5 bases). The CDR3 is 14 amino acids. Germline CDR1 is MNHNY and CDR2 is SVGAGI (reference sequence). Deletions cut 6 bases from V and 0 bases from J, with 9 bases between.